This TCR beta chain came from a study of CXCR3-negative and CXCR3-positive naive CD8 T cells (dated by TCRdb to the late 2010s). Concerning the study at large: In total, about 135 million TRB reads were obtained, corresponding to roughly 1.5 +/- 0.3 million reads per library. TRBV-TRBJ cluster analysis included naive subsets from a handful of donors and memory cells from 3 donors. Diversity and physicochemical repertoire analyses covered about a dozen donors pooled from two independent experiments.

Sequencing was carried out with a NextSeq 550. The Human TCR Profiling Kit (MiLaboratory) was used to make UMI-labeled 5' RACE TRB cDNA libraries. The full amount of extracted RNA was used for cDNA synthesis, and the full amount of resulting cDNA was used for PCR amplification. Libraries were prepared in parallel with an identical number of PCR cycles. The authors' pipeline ran thus. About 52,000 +/- 9,100 unique UMI-labeled TRB cDNA molecules per library were extracted with MIGEC and MiXCR, with at least two reads per UMI required. On average, approximately 40,000 +/- 10,000 functional in-frame TRB CDR3 nucleotide clonotypes lacking stop codons were found per library. Diversity metrics, including normalized Shannon-Wiener and Chao1, were computed in VDJtools after downsampling to 5000 UMI-labeled TRB molecules per sample. Clonotype-size-weighted physicochemical properties of the central five CDR3 residues (interaction energy, strength, volume and Kidera factor 4) were computed in VDJtools. TCRdb reprocessed the reads and lists each CDR3 protein sequence as a single entry, with no DNA. The V and J calls and clone size are TCRdb's, not the authors'. The sample table includes 150,000 or so distinct CDR3 sequences. The top ten clonotypes cover approximately 0.51% of the sample.

The full study reports these points: Similar TRBV-TRBJ usage was shown by naive CXCR3-negative and CXCR3-positive cells from the same donor, whereas distinct patterns were shown by memory cells. CXCR3 expression partially decreased after cryopreservation, so most assays used freshly isolated PBMCs. Because surface CD5, which has been linked to self-reactivity in mice, was comparable between naive subsets, TCR interaction strength was also inferred from TRB CDR3 physicochemical properties. TRB CDR3s from CXCR3-positive naive cells showed higher hydrophobicity (lower Kidera factor 4), lower energy, and higher strength and volume indices than CXCR3-negative naive cells. Repertoire diversity was comparably high in both naive subsets but much lower in memory CD8+ T cells.

For this clonotype: The clone's antigen remains unknown.

Each CD8+ T cell subset was flow-sorted in triplicate, and 250,000 to 350,000 cells per subset were placed directly into RLT lysis buffer. To exclude memory contaminants, naive CD8+ T cells were stringently defined as CD45RO-CCR7+CD27+CD95-. Peripheral blood mononuclear cells were isolated from buffy coats using standard density gradient centrifugation. Naive CXCR3-negative and CXCR3-positive CD8+ T cells were flow-sorted using a FACSAria III. Total RNA was extracted from sorted cells using an RNeasy Mini Kit. CDR1 and CDR2 (DFQATT, SNEGSKA) derive from the germline V gene (reference sequence). The CDR3 runs 13 residues from the cysteine to the phenylalanine. The record lacks a DNA sequence.

The rearranged chain carries TRBV20-1 and TRBJ1-1. The TCR comes from a human donor in good health. Some clones in this sample may be carry-over from other donors' samples. Sequenced: naive CXCR3+ CD8+ T cells from blood. The cell subset or site tag for this specimen amounts to: CD45RO-CCR7+CD27+CD95- naive CD8+ T cells expressing CXCR3 (TNR3+). CDR3 region: CSARFGGDTEAFF.